The T cell receptor beta chain described here comes from a study of CD8 T cells in ankylosing spondylitis. In this sample, this clonotype turned up a few times. Its target is not known. Study-wide points: Disease-associated clonotypes exhibited CD8+ identity and were relatively infrequent in peripheral blood. Some motif variants were previously reported in reactive arthritis synovial fluid and blood. Seemingly distinctive of ankylosing spondylitis blood was a TCR beta motif formed by eight highly homologous variants.

As the method for making TCR beta libraries, quantitative 5'-RACE with molecular barcodes was used. TCRdb recomputed calls from the 5' RACE reads with MiXCR, one row per CDR3 protein. The data show a few hundred thousand distinct CDR3 sequences, over 15% seen once. This TCR came from a male donor with ankylosing spondylitis. Sequencing used blood, either unsorted or a sorted T cell fraction (not recorded which).

Here the CDR3 reads CASSPVDGDQETQYF. CDR3 bases: TGCGCCAGCAGCCCTGTAGACGGCGATCAAGAGACCCAGTACTTC. V and J are TRBV5-1 and TRBJ2-5; no firm D call. The germline V gene has CDR1 SGHRS and CDR2 YFSETQ. This CDR3 is 15 amino acids long. V was cut by 4 bases and J by 2 bases, with 15 bases left in between.